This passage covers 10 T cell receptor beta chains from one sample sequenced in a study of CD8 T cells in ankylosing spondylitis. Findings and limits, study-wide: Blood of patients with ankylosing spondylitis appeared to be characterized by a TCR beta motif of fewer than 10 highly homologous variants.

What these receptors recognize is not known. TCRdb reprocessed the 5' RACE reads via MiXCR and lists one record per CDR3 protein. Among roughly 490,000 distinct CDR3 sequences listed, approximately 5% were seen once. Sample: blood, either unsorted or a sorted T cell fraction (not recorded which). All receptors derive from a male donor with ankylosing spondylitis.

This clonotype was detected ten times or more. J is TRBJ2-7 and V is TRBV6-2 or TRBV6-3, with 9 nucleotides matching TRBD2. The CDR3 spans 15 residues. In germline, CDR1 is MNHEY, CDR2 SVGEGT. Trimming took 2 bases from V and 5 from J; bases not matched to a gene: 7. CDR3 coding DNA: TGTGCCAGCAGTTACGACGGGACTAGCATCCACGAGCAGTACTTC. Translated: CASSYDGTSIHEQYF.

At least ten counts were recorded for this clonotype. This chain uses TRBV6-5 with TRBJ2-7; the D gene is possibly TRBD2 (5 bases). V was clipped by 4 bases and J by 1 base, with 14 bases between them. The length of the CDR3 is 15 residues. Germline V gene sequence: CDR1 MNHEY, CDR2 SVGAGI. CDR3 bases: TGTGCCAGCAGTTCCGTCGCCCGGGGTTCCTACGAGCAGTACTTC. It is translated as CASSSVARGSYEQYF.

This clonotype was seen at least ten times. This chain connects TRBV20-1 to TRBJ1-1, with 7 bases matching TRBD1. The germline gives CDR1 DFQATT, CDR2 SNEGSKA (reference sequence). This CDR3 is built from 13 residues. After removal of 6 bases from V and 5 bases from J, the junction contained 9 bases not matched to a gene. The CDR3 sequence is CSARSQGGTEAFF. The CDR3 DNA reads TGCAGTGCAAGGTCCCAGGGGGGTACTGAAGCTTTCTTT.

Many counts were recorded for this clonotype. CDR3 DNA sequence: TGTGCCAGCAGCCCTAAGACAGGGTTAAATCAGCCCCAGCATTTT. Translated, it gives CASSPKTGLNQPQHF. The chain is built from TRBV7-2 and TRBJ1-5; 7 positions agree with TRBD1. This CDR3 region has 15 residues. J was trimmed by 4 bases and V by 5 bases; bases with no gene match: 8. Germline loops: CDR1 SGHTA, CDR2 FQGNSA.

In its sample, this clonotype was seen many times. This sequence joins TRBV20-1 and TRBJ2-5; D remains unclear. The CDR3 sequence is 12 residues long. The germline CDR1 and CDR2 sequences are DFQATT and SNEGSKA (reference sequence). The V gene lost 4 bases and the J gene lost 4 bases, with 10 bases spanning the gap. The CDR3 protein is CSAKWRAETQYF. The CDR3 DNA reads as TGCAGTGCTAAATGGCGCGCAGAGACCCAGTACTTC.

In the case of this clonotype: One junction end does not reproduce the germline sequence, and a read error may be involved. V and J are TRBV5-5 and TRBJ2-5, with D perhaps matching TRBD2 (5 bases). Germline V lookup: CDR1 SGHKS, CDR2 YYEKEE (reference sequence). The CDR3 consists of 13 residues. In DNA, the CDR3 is TGTGCCATCAGCCCGGACTGGTCAGAGACCCAGTACTTC. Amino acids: CAISPDWSETQYF.

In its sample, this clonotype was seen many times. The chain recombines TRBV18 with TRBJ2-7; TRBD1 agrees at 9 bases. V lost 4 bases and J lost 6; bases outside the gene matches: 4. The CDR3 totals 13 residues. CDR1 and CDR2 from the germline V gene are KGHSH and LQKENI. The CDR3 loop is CASSRVTGGEQYF. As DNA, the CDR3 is TGTGCCAGCTCACGGGTGACAGGGGGCGAGCAGTACTTC.

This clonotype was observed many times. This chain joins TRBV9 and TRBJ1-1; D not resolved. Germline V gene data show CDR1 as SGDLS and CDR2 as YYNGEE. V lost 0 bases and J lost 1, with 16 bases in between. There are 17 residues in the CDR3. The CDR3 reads CASSVGGRGPSNTEAFF. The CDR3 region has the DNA TGTGCCAGCAGCGTAGGAGGGCGAGGACCATCGAACACTGAAGCTTTCTTT.

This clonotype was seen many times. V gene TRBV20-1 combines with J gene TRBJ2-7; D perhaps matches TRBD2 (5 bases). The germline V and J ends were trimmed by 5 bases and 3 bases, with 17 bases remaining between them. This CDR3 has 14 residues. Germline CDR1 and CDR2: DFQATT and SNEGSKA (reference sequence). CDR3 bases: TGCAGTGCTGCCAGAGGGCAGAAGTTCTACGAGCAGTACTTC. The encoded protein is CSAARGQKFYEQYF.

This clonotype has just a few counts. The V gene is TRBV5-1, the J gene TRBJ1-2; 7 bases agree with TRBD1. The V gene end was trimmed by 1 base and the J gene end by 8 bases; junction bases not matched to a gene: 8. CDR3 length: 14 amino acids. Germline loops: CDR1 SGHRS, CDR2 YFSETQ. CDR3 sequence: CASSLIPGGSGYTF. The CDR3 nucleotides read TGCGCCAGCAGCTTGATCCCAGGGGGTTCGGGCTACACCTTC.